Below are 28 T cell receptor beta chains sequenced from a single sample in a study of T cell responses to AZD1222 COVID-19 vaccine. Sequencing was performed with immunoSEQ multiplex PCR; in TCRdb, only in-frame clones are kept and a portion is missing. This table holds some 130,000 clones, around 90% found once. This sample comprised peripheral blood, obtained on day 0 of AZD1222 vaccination. All receptors come from an adult in good health.

CDR3 sequence: CATSRDGTARQQYF. DNA of the CDR3: TGTGCCACCAGCAGAGACGGGACGGCAAGGCAGCAGTACTTC. This chain connects TRBV15 to TRBJ2-7; D possibly uses TRBD1 or TRBD2 (5 bases each). The germline gives CDR1 LNHNV, CDR2 YYDKDF (reference sequence). The CDR3 contains 14 residues. V was pared by 0 bases and J by 8 bases, with 14 bases between.

The gene calls are TRBV4-2 and TRBJ1-5; D is undetermined. This CDR3 has 17 residues. Between the trimmed V and J ends, which lost 0 bases and 9 bases, there was a span of 21 bases. CDR1 LGHNA and CDR2 YNFKEQ come from the germline V gene. The CDR3 sequence is CASSQDLNGPQSRPQHF. DNA for the CDR3: TGTGCCAGCAGCCAAGATTTGAACGGGCCCCAATCCCGGCCCCAGCATTTT.

The chain combines TRBV7-6 with TRBJ2-5; 9 bases line up with TRBD2. V lost 5 bases, J lost 3 bases, and 7 bases stayed unmatched. The CDR3 has 15 amino acids. Germline V gene lookup returns CDR1 SGHVS and CDR2 FNYEAQ. The CDR3 loop reads CASSQIAGVEETQYF. CDR3 nucleotides: TGTGCCAGCAGCCAAATAGCGGGGGTAGAAGAGACCCAGTACTTC.

In this sample, this clone turned up a few times. The chain recombines TRBV19 with TRBJ1-4; the D is unclear. This CDR3 region has 13 residues. CDR1 is LNHDA, CDR2 SQIVND, per germline (reference sequence). V was cut by 10 bases and J by 5 bases, with 14 bases left in between. The CDR3 DNA is TGTGCCACCGCCCGAAGGGAGAATGAAAAACTGTTTTTT. Its protein is CATARRENEKLFF.

The chain has TRBV7-9 and TRBJ2-7, with 10 bases identical to TRBD1. The CDR3 runs to 14 residues. Unmatched junction bases numbered 6, after V lost 3 bases and J lost 7 bases. The germline gives CDR1 SEHNR, CDR2 FQNEAQ (reference sequence). For the CDR3, the DNA is TGTGCCAGCAGCTTGGGACAGGGGAAGGGAGAGCAGTACTTC. Translated, it gives CASSLGQGKGEQYF.

The genes are TRBV27 and TRBJ2-2; weak D call: TRBD1 (5 bases). Germline V gene sequence: CDR1 MNHEY, CDR2 SMNVEV (reference sequence). This CDR3 spans 16 amino acids. Trimming took 1 base from V and 1 from J, leaving 10 bases between them. The CDR3 spells CASSLLQGLNTGELFF. The DNA of the CDR3 is TGTGCCAGCAGTTTATTGCAGGGATTGAACACCGGGGAGCTGTTTTTT.

V usage is TRBV30 and J usage is TRBJ2-3; 13 nucleotides line up with TRBD2. Germline CDR1 is GTSNPN and CDR2 is SVGIG (reference sequence). The V and J ends lost 4 bases and 5 bases, in that order; junction bases with no gene match: 6. The CDR3 loop spans 15 amino acids. The CDR3 spells CAWNKLAGGQDTQYF. In nucleotides, the CDR3 is TGTGCCTGGAATAAACTAGCGGGGGGGCAAGATACGCAGTATTTT.

The rearrangement links TRBV11-2 to TRBJ1-3; D gene ambiguous. Trimming stripped 3 bases from V and 0 bases from J, with 9 bases between. The V gene's germline CDR1 is SGHAT and CDR2 FQNNGV. CDR3 length: 15 residues. The CDR3 here is CASSFEPASGNTIYF. Here the CDR3 DNA reads TGTGCCAGCAGCTTTGAGCCAGCCTCTGGAAACACCATATATTTT.

This chain joins TRBV10-3 and TRBJ2-5; 9 bases fit TRBD2. Trimming cost V 8 bases and J 5 bases; bases outside gene matches: 6. This CDR3 spans 13 amino acids. The germline CDR1 and CDR2 sequences are ENHRY and SYGVKD. The CDR3 is CAIGGTSSETQYF. The CDR3 bases are TGTGCCATCGGGGGGACTAGCTCGGAGACCCAGTACTTC.

The DNA of the CDR3 is TGCGCCAGCAGCCGGATGGGAGCGGCAAGGACTGAAGCTTTCTTT. Translating gives CASSRMGAARTEAFF. The rearrangement joins TRBV4-1 to TRBJ1-1; D gene uncertain. Germline V lookup: CDR1 MGHRA, CDR2 YSYEKL. This CDR3 region has 15 residues. The V end lost 4 bases, the J end lost 5 bases, and 17 bases lay between the germline ends.

This sequence joins TRBV6-6 and TRBJ1-1; D perhaps matches TRBD1 (6 bases). From germline, CDR1 is MNHNY and CDR2 SVGAGI (reference sequence). Trimming shortened V by 6 bases and J by 7 bases, and 15 bases separated the two germline ends. The CDR3 is made up of 13 amino acids. CDR3 residues: CASRPTADSEAFF. In DNA, the CDR3 is TGTGCCAGCAGACCTACTGCGGACAGTGAAGCTTTCTTT.

V usage is TRBV5-1 and J usage is TRBJ2-1; a weak D match, TRBD1 (6 bases). Trimming removed 4 bases at V and 0 bases at J, with 8 bases between. The germline gives CDR1 SGHRS, CDR2 YFSETQ. The CDR3 contains 14 residues. CDR3 region: CASSRDTSYNEQFF. The DNA of the CDR3 is TGCGCCAGCAGCCGGGACACCTCCTACAATGAGCAGTTCTTC.

The chain combines TRBV30 with TRBJ2-7, with 9 bases aligning to TRBD1. After removal of 2 bases from V and 7 bases from J, the junction contained 6 bases not matched to a gene. The germline gives CDR1 GTSNPN, CDR2 SVGIG (reference sequence). The CDR3 contains 13 residues. The CDR3 is CAWSPNRGREQYF. In DNA, the CDR3 is TGTGCCTGGAGTCCAAACAGGGGGCGGGAGCAGTACTTC. The entire variable domain, with the rest obtained from reference TRBV30 and TRBJ2-7, is as follows: SQTIHQWPATLVQPVGSPLSLECTVEGTSNPNLYWYRQAAGRGLQLLFYSVGIGQISSEVPQNLSASRPQDRQFILSSKKLLLSDSGFYLCAWSPNRGREQYFGPGTRLTVT.

The CDR3 bases are TGTGCCAGCAGCAAAGACCAGTCTACTAACGAGCAGTACTTC. This gives the protein CASSKDQSTNEQYF. The gene calls are TRBV6-6 and TRBJ2-7; D remains unclear. This CDR3 is built from 14 residues. V was trimmed by 6 bases and J by 5 bases, leaving 17 bases between them. From germline, CDR1 is MNHNY and CDR2 SVGAGI (reference sequence).

J is TRBJ1-4 and V is TRBV5-1, with D perhaps matching TRBD1 (6 bases). V was pared by 5 bases and J by 6 bases, with 11 bases between. This CDR3 spans 13 amino acids. CDR1 is SGHRS, CDR2 YFSETQ, per germline. The CDR3 is CASRYREDEKLFF. CDR3 sequence (DNA): TGCGCCAGCAGGTACAGGGAGGATGAAAAACTGTTTTTT.

V is TRBV6-2 or TRBV6-3 and J is TRBJ1-5; 9 bases line up with TRBD1. This CDR3 is built from 18 residues. The J segment lost 4 bases and the V segment lost 0 bases, leaving 10 bases of the junction unmatched. Germline V gene data show CDR1 as MNHEY and CDR2 as SVGEGT. Here the CDR3 reads CASSYSSGQGAGNQPQHF. The DNA for the CDR3 is TGTGCCAGCAGTTACTCCTCGGGACAGGGCGCGGGGAATCAGCCCCAGCATTTT.

The J gene is TRBJ1-2, the V gene TRBV3-1 (or the pseudogene TRBV3-2), with 8 bases identical to TRBD1. Per germline, CDR1 LGHDT and CDR2 YNNKEL (reference sequence). The trim removed 4 bases at V and 11 bases at J, leaving 6 bases unmatched. CDR3 length: 12 residues. CDR3 amino acids: CASSPGQGEYTF. The CDR3 nucleotides are TGTGCCAGCAGCCCAGGACAGGGAGAATACACCTTC.

V gene TRBV4-2 combines with J gene TRBJ1-4, with 7 bases fitting TRBD1. The length of the CDR3 is 15 residues. The germline V gene has CDR1 LGHNA and CDR2 YNFKEQ. V was pared by 0 bases and J by 14 bases, with 12 bases of the junction left unmatched. The CDR3 region has the DNA TGTGCCAGCAGCCAAGAATTGGGTTGGCAGGGGGGTCTGTTTTTT. Translated, it gives CASSQELGWQGGLFF.

This chain connects TRBV6-5 to TRBJ2-1; D gene ambiguous. Germline CDR1 reads MNHEY; CDR2 reads SVGAGI. CDR3 length: 15 residues. The V gene lost 6 bases and the J gene lost 8 bases, with 20 bases spanning the gap. CDR3 sequence reads: CASSRPPGLVDEQFF. The CDR3 nucleotides are TGTGCCAGCAGCCGCCCCCCGGGCCTAGTGGATGAGCAGTTCTTC.

The V gene is TRBV29-1, the J gene TRBJ1-5; no clear D gene. Looked up from germline, CDR1 is SQVTM and CDR2 is ANQGSEA. Trimming took off 4 bases at V and 4 bases at J, with 8 bases between the two ends. The CDR3 has 12 residues. This CDR3 reads CSVAAVNQPQHF. The CDR3 nucleotides read TGCAGCGTTGCTGCAGTAAATCAGCCCCAGCATTTT. The full variable domain, with the rest looked up from reference TRBV29-1 and TRBJ1-5, is SAVISQKPSRDICQRGTSLTIQCQVDSQVTMMFWYRQQPGQSLTLIATANQGSEATYESGFVIDKFPISRPNLTFSTLTVSNMSPEDSSIYLCSVAAVNQPQHFGDGTRLSIL.

V and J are TRBV28 and TRBJ1-1, with D maybe TRBD1 (5 bases). Germline V lookup: CDR1 MDHEN, CDR2 SYDVKM. Deletions cut 6 bases from V and 4 bases from J, with 9 bases between. The CDR3 spans 12 residues. The DNA of the CDR3 is TGTGCCAGCAGGTCAGGGAGCACTGAAGCTTTCTTT. Translated, it gives CASRSGSTEAFF.

The chain links TRBV6-5 to TRBJ1-1; weak D call: TRBD1 (6 bases). The CDR3 runs to 15 residues. The germline gives CDR1 MNHEY, CDR2 SVGAGI. V lost 3 bases to trimming and J lost 1 base, with 12 bases between them. CDR3 sequence: CASSYGGDKNTEAFF. The DNA for the CDR3 is TGTGCCAGCAGTTATGGAGGGGACAAGAACACTGAAGCTTTCTTT.

The chain is built from TRBV7-9 and TRBJ2-2; maybe TRBD1 (6 bases). This CDR3 is built from 15 residues. Germline V gene lookup returns CDR1 SEHNR and CDR2 FQNEAQ (reference sequence). The germline V and J ends were trimmed by 5 bases and 4 bases, with 14 bases remaining between them. In nucleotides, the CDR3 is TGTGCCAGCAGCGCCTCCGGGACACCCACCGGGGAGCTGTTTTTT. Amino acid sequence: CASSASGTPTGELFF.

V gene TRBV13 combines with J gene TRBJ1-6, with a tentative D call TRBD1 (6 bases). The V end was cut by 5 bases, the J end by 10 bases, with 27 bases between. Germline CDR1 and CDR2: PRHDT and FYEKMQ (reference sequence). The CDR3 totals 18 residues. The CDR3 nucleotides are TGTGCCAGCAGCCCCACCTGGAGTGGACAGTCTGGATCCTCACCCCTCCACTTT. It codes for CASSPTWSGQSGSSPLHF.

V is TRBV5-1 and J is TRBJ2-7, with D hard to call. CDR1 is SGHRS, CDR2 YFSETQ, per germline. The CDR3 contains 13 residues. V lost 0 bases, J lost 0 bases, and 4 bases lay in between. CDR3 DNA sequence: TGCGCCAGCAGCTTGGGATCCTCCTACGAGCAGTACTTC. Protein: CASSLGSSYEQYF.

A remark on this clone: No DNA is shown, since the ends of the CDR3 on it are uncertain; the CDR3 is the one TCRdb lists. V is TRBV28 and J is TRBJ2-7; TRBD2 is taken as the D call from the table, unchecked against the DNA. The CDR3 spans 16 amino acids, including both terminal residues. Germline V gene sequence: CDR1 MDHEN, CDR2 SYDVKM. This CDR3 reads CASSLWGRGNANEQYF.

The V call is TRBV6-5, the J call TRBJ1-6; D is unclear. The CDR3 runs to 15 residues. V lost 2 bases to trimming and J lost 2 bases, with 7 bases between them. Germline-derived CDR1 and CDR2 are MNHEY and SVGAGI. The CDR3 spells CASSYMLAYNSPLHF. The CDR3 region has the DNA TGTGCCAGCAGTTACATGCTGGCCTATAATTCACCCCTCCACTTT.

This chain's CDR3 is CASSPRTGGETQYF. In DNA form, the CDR3 reads TGCGCCAGCAGCCCGCGGACAGGCGGGGAGACCCAGTACTTC. The V call is TRBV4-1, the J call TRBJ2-5; TRBD1 aligns across 7 bases. With V trimmed by 4 bases and J by 5 bases, 7 bases remained unmatched. The CDR3 spans 14 residues. Germline-derived CDR1 and CDR2 are MGHRA and YSYEKL.